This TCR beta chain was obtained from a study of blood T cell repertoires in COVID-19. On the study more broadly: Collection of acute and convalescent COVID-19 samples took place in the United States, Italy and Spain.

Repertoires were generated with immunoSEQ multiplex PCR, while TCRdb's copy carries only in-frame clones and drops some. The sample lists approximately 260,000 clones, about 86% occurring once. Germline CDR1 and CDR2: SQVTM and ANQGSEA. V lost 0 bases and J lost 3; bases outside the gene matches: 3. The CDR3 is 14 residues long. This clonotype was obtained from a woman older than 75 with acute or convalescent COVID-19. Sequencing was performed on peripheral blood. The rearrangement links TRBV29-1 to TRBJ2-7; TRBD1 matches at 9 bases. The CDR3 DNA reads TGCAGCGTTGAAGATTGGGGACAGGGCTACGAGCAGTACTTC. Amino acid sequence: CSVEDWGQGYEQYF.